The 26 T cell receptor beta chains below all came from one sample that was sequenced in a study of shared clonotypes between healthy human individuals. Libraries were prepared by immunoSEQ multiplex PCR; TCRdb keeps only in-frame clonotypes and omits some of them. This sample has 450,000 to 500,000 clones; roughly 80% occur once, and the top ten carry 12%. Sequencing was performed on PBMCs. Receptors originate from a woman aged 35 to 49 in good health. Some clones in this sample may be carry-over from other donors' samples.

As regards this clone: This sample also contains other DNA sequences that code for the same CDR3. The chain is built from TRBV5-1 and TRBJ2-1; 8 bases match TRBD1. Germline V gives CDR1 SGHRS, CDR2 YFSETQ. The CDR3 contains 13 residues. V lost 0 bases and J lost 7; bases outside the gene matches: 0. The CDR3 spells CASSLGQGNEQFF. The CDR3, as DNA: TGCGCCAGCAGCTTGGGACAGGGGAATGAGCAGTTCTTC.

V and J are TRBV19 and TRBJ2-5; D perhaps matches TRBD2 (6 bases). V was clipped by 3 bases and J by 5 bases, with 13 bases between them. The CDR3 covers 14 residues. CDR1 LNHDA and CDR2 SQIVND come from the germline V gene (reference sequence). CDR3 in amino acids: CASSIGGLPETQYF. Here the CDR3 DNA reads TGTGCCAGTAGTATCGGTGGACTACCCGAGACCCAGTACTTC.

The J gene is TRBJ2-7, the V gene TRBV4-1, with 7 bases that match TRBD1. V gave up 0 bases and J gave up 3 bases; unmatched junction bases: 8. CDR3 size: 16 residues. In germline, CDR1 is MGHRA, CDR2 YSYEKL. The CDR3 DNA reads as TGCGCCAGCAGCCAAGAGGATTGGGACAGCCTCTACGAGCAGTACTTC. This translates into CASSQEDWDSLYEQYF.

The V gene is TRBV2, the J gene TRBJ2-7; 14 bases fit TRBD2. With V trimmed by 6 bases and J by 6 bases, 7 bases remained unmatched. This CDR3 region has 15 residues. Germline lookup yields CDR1 SNHLY and CDR2 FYNNEI. CDR3 sequence: CASSGSGTSGSEQYF. In nucleotides, the CDR3 is TGTGCCAGCAGCGGAAGTGGGACTAGCGGGAGCGAGCAGTACTTC.

The chain employs TRBV18 and TRBJ2-2, with 10 bases identical to TRBD1. The CDR3 loop spans 16 amino acids. Per the germline V gene, CDR1 is KGHSH and CDR2 is LQKENI. Unmatched junction bases numbered 5, after V lost 3 bases and J lost 4 bases. The CDR3 protein is CASSPETGGITGELFF. DNA for the CDR3: TGTGCCAGCTCACCGGAGACAGGGGGCATCACCGGGGAGCTGTTTTTT.

The chain joins TRBV19 to TRBJ2-5; 9 bases fit TRBD1. This CDR3 has 16 amino acids. Germline CDR1 reads LNHDA; CDR2 reads SQIVND (reference sequence). The ends lost 5 bases at V and 2 bases at J; junction bases unmatched: 9. The CDR3 DNA sequence: TGTGCCAGTAGTCCCCAGTCGGGACAGGGACAAGAGACCCAGTACTTC. The encoded protein is CASSPQSGQGQETQYF.

The chain uses TRBV19 and TRBJ2-7, with 7 bases lining up with TRBD2. The CDR3 loop spans 15 amino acids. Germline V gene sequence: CDR1 LNHDA, CDR2 SQIVND (reference sequence). The V gene end was trimmed by 2 bases and the J gene end by 2 bases; junction bases not matched to a gene: 6. The CDR3 region is CASSILGGTAYEQYF. The CDR3 DNA is TGTGCCAGTAGTATACTCGGGGGGACTGCCTACGAGCAGTACTTC. The variable domain in full, with the rest retrieved from reference TRBV19 and TRBJ2-7, is DGGITQSPKYLFRKEGQNVTLSCEQNLNHDAMYWYRQDPGQGLRLIYYSQIVNDFQKGDIAEGYSVSREKKESFPLTVTSAQKNPTAFYLCASSILGGTAYEQYFGPGTRLTVT.

This clone appeared a single time. V is TRBV5-5 and J is TRBJ1-2, with D possibly matching TRBD1 (5 bases). V was pared by 4 bases and J by 4 bases, with 11 bases between. The CDR3 covers 13 residues. Germline values: CDR1 SGHKS, CDR2 YYEKEE (reference sequence). CDR3 in amino acids: CASSPSQGYGYTF. CDR3 coding DNA: TGTGCCAGCAGCCCCTCTCAGGGCTATGGCTACACCTTC.

In regard to this clone: Other DNA variants within this sample encode the same CDR3. The rearrangement joins TRBV7-2 to TRBJ1-2, with no clear D. Trimming cost V 0 bases and J 8 bases, with 7 bases left between them. This CDR3 has 12 amino acids. Germline V gene sequence: CDR1 SGHTA, CDR2 FQGNSA. This chain's CDR3 is CASSLAGYGYTF. CDR3 sequence (DNA): TGTGCCAGCAGCTTAGCAGGGTACGGCTACACCTTC.

The chain recombines TRBV2 with TRBJ2-7; weak D call: TRBD2 (7 bases). The germline V gene has CDR1 SNHLY and CDR2 FYNNEI. V was shortened by 6 bases and J by 5 bases, with 14 bases between the two germline ends. The CDR3 covers 13 residues. As DNA, the CDR3 is TGTGCCAGCAGGGGGGCGGGAGTTCACGAGCAGTACTTC. Translation: CASRGAGVHEQYF.

The chain links TRBV7-9 to TRBJ2-5; D gene uncertain. The V end lost 1 base, the J end lost 2 bases, and 5 bases lay between the germline ends. Germline CDR1 is SEHNR and CDR2 is FQNEAQ (reference sequence). The CDR3 consists of 13 residues. CDR3 residues: CASSLVQQETQYF. The CDR3, as DNA: TGTGCCAGCAGCTTAGTACAGCAAGAGACCCAGTACTTC.

The V and J genes are TRBV30 and TRBJ2-1, with D possibly TRBD2 on 6 matching bases. This CDR3 comprises 13 residues. Germline V gene lookup returns CDR1 GTSNPN and CDR2 SVGIG (reference sequence). The V and J ends lost 4 bases and 12 bases respectively, with 19 bases between them. The CDR3 spells CAWNAGLLGGQFF. DNA of the CDR3: TGTGCCTGGAATGCGGGACTCCTAGGTGGGCAGTTCTTC.

CDR3 nucleotide sequence: TGTGCCAGCAGTTTCCAGGGGGCGGACACTGAAGCTTTCTTT. Translated: CASSFQGADTEAFF. The chain links TRBV27 to TRBJ1-1; 8 bases match TRBD1. The CDR3 runs 14 residues. Germline CDR1 reads MNHEY; CDR2 reads SMNVEV (reference sequence). Trimming at V came to 3 bases and at J to 3 bases, leaving 3 bases not matched to a gene.

This rearrangement joins TRBV28 to TRBJ2-5; the D gene is possibly TRBD2 (6 bases). CDR3 length equals 15 residues. The V end lost 5 bases, the J end lost 5 bases, and 18 bases lay between the germline ends. Per the germline V gene, CDR1 is MDHEN and CDR2 is SYDVKM. The CDR3 region has the DNA TGTGCCAGCAGTATTCTCTATGGGGCGGGGGAGACCCAGTACTTC. It codes for CASSILYGAGETQYF.

The chain couples TRBV7-2 to TRBJ2-2; D not certain. CDR1 and CDR2 from the germline V gene are SGHTA and FQGNSA. The CDR3 is made up of 14 amino acids. V lost 1 base, J lost 6 bases, and 9 bases lay in between. CDR3 sequence reads: CASSLVSWSGELFF. CDR3 DNA sequence: TGTGCCAGCAGCTTAGTGTCATGGTCCGGGGAGCTGTTTTTT.

The chain combines TRBV6-1 with TRBJ2-7, with D possibly TRBD1 on 6 matching bases. Germline V gene data show CDR1 as MNHNS and CDR2 as SASEGT. The V end lost 6 bases, the J end lost 2 bases, and 14 bases lay between the germline ends. This CDR3 has 14 amino acids. The CDR3 DNA follows: TGTGCCAGCAGCAACACACAGGGAGCCTACGAGCAGTACTTC. It translates to CASSNTQGAYEQYF.

This clone has only one observation. The chain combines TRBV9 with TRBJ2-1; either TRBD1 or TRBD2 may fit D (5 bases each). CDR3 size: 13 residues. V lost 3 bases and J 7 bases, leaving 11 bases between the germline ends. Germline assignment: CDR1 SGDLS and CDR2 YYNGEE. CDR3 in amino acids: CASSGRWGNEQFF. CDR3 sequence (DNA): TGTGCCAGCAGCGGACGGTGGGGGAATGAGCAGTTCTTC. The variable domain in full, with the rest retrieved from reference TRBV9 and TRBJ2-1, is DSGVTQTPKHLITATGQRVTLRCSPRSGDLSVYWYQQSLDQGLQFLIQYYNGEERAKGNILERFSAQQFPDLHSELNLSSLELGDSALYFCASSGRWGNEQFFGPGTRLTVL.

For this clone: Germline and junction disagree at one end, which may indicate a read error. The V call is TRBV27, the J call TRBJ1-5; TRBD1 might be the D (6 bases). Germline V gene lookup returns CDR1 MNHEY and CDR2 SMNVEV (reference sequence). The CDR3 has 13 amino acids. CDR3 amino acids: CACRGTWNQPQHF. The CDR3 DNA sequence: TGTGCCTGCAGGGGAACATGGAATCAGCCCCAGCATTTT.

This clone was detected once. The chain joins TRBV5-4 to TRBJ1-5; D remains ambiguous. The V end lost 4 bases, the J end lost 0 bases, and 5 bases lay between the germline ends. This CDR3 has 13 residues. Per germline, CDR1 SGHNT and CDR2 YYREEE (reference sequence). CDR3 protein: CASSLNSNQPQHF. CDR3 sequence (DNA): TGTGCCAGCAGCCTCAATAGCAATCAGCCCCAGCATTTT.

The genes are TRBV18 and TRBJ1-6, with TRBD1 identical over 8 bases. This CDR3 spans 15 amino acids. Germline values: CDR1 KGHSH, CDR2 LQKENI. V trimming: 1 base; J trimming: 5 bases; junction bases outside the gene matches: 1. Here the CDR3 reads CASSPRQGNNSPLHF. The CDR3 DNA sequence: TGTGCCAGCTCACCACGACAGGGGAATAATTCACCCCTCCACTTT.

Worth noting for this clone: Sequence at one end of the junction differs from germline and may be a read error. V gene TRBV10-3 combines with J gene TRBJ2-2; 7 nucleotides align to TRBD1. The CDR3 covers 17 residues. Germline V gene lookup returns CDR1 ENHRY and CDR2 SYGVKD. The CDR3 DNA sequence: TGTGCCATCAGTGAGTCCCGACAGGGCGCGAATACCGGGGAGCTGTTTTTT. As protein: CAISESRQGANTGELFF.

The J gene is TRBJ2-7, the V gene TRBV18, with D uncertain. CDR1 is KGHSH, CDR2 LQKENI, per germline. V was cut by 6 bases and J by 6 bases, with 15 bases left in between. The CDR3 loop spans 13 amino acids. This chain's CDR3 is CASSQSEKAEQYF. The CDR3 DNA is TGTGCCAGCTCGCAGTCAGAAAAAGCCGAGCAGTACTTC.

This clone appeared a few times. The chain joins TRBV6-6 to TRBJ2-7, with D perhaps TRBD2 (6 bases). The CDR3 totals 14 residues. Trimming removed 6 bases from V and 0 bases from J, with 12 bases in between. Germline CDR1 is MNHNY and CDR2 is SVGAGI (reference sequence). CDR3 amino acids: CASRAPGSSYEQYF. In DNA, the CDR3 is TGTGCCAGCAGGGCCCCCGGGAGCTCCTACGAGCAGTACTTC.

This CDR3 is CASTLTVSGANVLTF. CDR3 DNA: TGTGCCAGCACCCTGACAGTTTCTGGGGCCAACGTCCTGACTTTC. This sequence joins TRBV28 and TRBJ2-6; D might be TRBD1 (5 bases). The CDR3 spans 15 residues. The V end lost 7 bases, the J end lost 1 base, and 11 bases lay between the germline ends. CDR1 and CDR2 from the germline V gene are MDHEN and SYDVKM.

The sample holds a few counts of this clone. The chain uses TRBV30 and TRBJ1-4; D is unclear. V lost 1 base to trimming and J lost 7 bases, with 1 base between them. Per germline, CDR1 GTSNPN and CDR2 SVGIG (reference sequence). The CDR3 covers 10 residues. The CDR3: CAWSGEKLFF. Here the CDR3 DNA reads TGTGCCTGGAGTGGTGAAAAACTGTTTTTT.

This clone was seen just once. The gene calls are TRBV2 and TRBJ1-3; 9 bases map to TRBD1. Germline CDR1 is SNHLY and CDR2 is FYNNEI. This CDR3 is 14 amino acids long. After removal of 6 bases from V and 2 bases from J, the junction contained 2 bases not matched to a gene. The CDR3 reads CASSGDRAGNTIYF. CDR3 nucleotides: TGTGCCAGCAGCGGGGACAGGGCTGGAAACACCATATATTTT.